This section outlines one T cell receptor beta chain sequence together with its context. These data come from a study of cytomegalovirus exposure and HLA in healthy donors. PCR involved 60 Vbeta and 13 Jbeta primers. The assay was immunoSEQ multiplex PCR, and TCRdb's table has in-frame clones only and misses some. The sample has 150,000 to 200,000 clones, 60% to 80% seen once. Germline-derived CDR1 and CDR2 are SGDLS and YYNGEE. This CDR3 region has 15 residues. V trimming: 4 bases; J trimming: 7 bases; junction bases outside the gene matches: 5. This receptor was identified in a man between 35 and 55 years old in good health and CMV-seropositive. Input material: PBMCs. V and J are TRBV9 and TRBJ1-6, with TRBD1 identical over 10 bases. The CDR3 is CASSPRTGGNSPLHF. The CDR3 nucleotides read TGTGCCAGCAGCCCCCGGACAGGGGGAAATTCACCCCTCCACTTT.